Presented here are 8 T cell receptor beta chains from one specimen sequenced in a study of blood T cells in healthy people across ages. A second about 6 to 11 cycle PCR used barcoded and J-beta primers. TCRdb passed the 5' RACE reads through MiXCR, listing each CDR3 protein once. The repertoire includes about 640,000 distinct CDR3 sequences, around three fifths of them detected once, and about two fifths sits in the top ten. Sequencing was performed on blood. The source of these receptors is a man in his sixties in good health.

This chain links TRBV29-1 with TRBJ1-2; possible D gene TRBD1, 5 bases. This CDR3 is 11 amino acids long. Germline V CDR1 and CDR2: SQVTM, ANQGSEA. CDR3 sequence (DNA): TGCAACGTGGACCCGACAGTTGGCTACACCTTC. Its translation: CNVDPTVGYTF.

This clonotype was observed a few times. The chain recombines TRBV28 with TRBJ2-5; no definite D call. V was cut by 2 bases and J by 4 bases, with 8 bases left in between. This CDR3 region has 13 residues. The germline CDR1 and CDR2 sequences are MDHEN and SYDVKM. Here the CDR3 reads CASSLKGRETQYF. The CDR3 nucleotides read TGTGCCAGCAGTTTAAAGGGTAGAGAGACCCAGTACTTC.

The chain has TRBV5-1 and TRBJ2-1; 10 nucleotides align to TRBD1. This CDR3 contains 14 residues. Germline trimming cut 2 bases from V and 8 bases from J; bases unmatched to any gene: 4. Germline V gene sequence: CDR1 SGHRS, CDR2 YFSETQ. CDR3 amino acids: CASSLRQGADEQFF. CDR3 DNA: TGCGCCAGCAGCTTAAGACAGGGGGCCGATGAGCAGTTCTTC.

This rearrangement joins TRBV6-5 to TRBJ1-6; 7 bases are shared with TRBD1. This CDR3 region has 16 residues. The trim removed 0 bases at V and 8 bases at J, leaving 7 bases unmatched. Germline V CDR1 and CDR2: MNHEY, SVGAGI. CDR3 loop: CASSYSLTGTDSPLHF. The CDR3 DNA reads as TGTGCCAGCAGTTACTCACTGACAGGGACGGATTCACCCCTCCACTTT.

The chain is built from TRBV12-3 or TRBV12-4 and TRBJ2-5; no definite D call. V dropped 2 bases and J dropped 1 base, with 11 bases sitting between them. The CDR3 runs to 15 residues. Here the CDR3 reads CASSLSQNVQETQYF. Here the CDR3 DNA reads TGTGCCAGCAGTTTAAGCCAGAACGTCCAAGAGACCCAGTACTTC.

The V gene is TRBV7-2, the J gene TRBJ2-1; tentative D call: TRBD1 (5 bases). With 5 bases removed from V and 8 bases from J, the gap between germline ends came to 13 bases. Germline V gene data show CDR1 as SGHTA and CDR2 as FQGNSA. The CDR3 spans 13 residues. CDR3 in amino acids: CASSVTGKDEQFF. CDR3 coding DNA: TGTGCCAGCAGCGTCACAGGTAAGGATGAGCAGTTCTTC. Based on the CDR3 plus reference TRBV7-2 and TRBJ2-1, the full variable domain is GAGVSQSPSNKVTEKGKDVELRCDPISGHTALYWYRQSLGQGLEFLIYFQGNSAPDKSGLPSDRFSAERTGGSVSTLTIQRTQQEDSAVYLCASSVTGKDEQFFGPGTRLTVL.

This rearrangement joins TRBV10-3 to TRBJ1-6, with TRBD1 matching 7 bases. CDR3 size: 16 residues. V trimming: 4 bases; J trimming: 4 bases; junction bases outside the gene matches: 7. Germline lookup yields CDR1 ENHRY and CDR2 SYGVKD. The CDR3 is CAISGKGTEYNSPLHF. The CDR3 nucleotides read TGTGCCATCAGTGGTAAAGGGACAGAATATAATTCACCCCTCCACTTT.

This chain connects TRBV29-1 to TRBJ2-1, with TRBD1 matching over 8 bases. Germline-derived CDR1 and CDR2 are SQVTM and ANQGSEA. The CDR3 loop spans 14 amino acids. The J segment lost 10 bases and the V segment lost 1 base, leaving 9 bases of the junction unmatched. CDR3 region: CSVEGTGTFGEQFF. DNA of the CDR3: TGCAGCGTTGAAGGGACAGGGACTTTCGGCGAGCAGTTCTTC.